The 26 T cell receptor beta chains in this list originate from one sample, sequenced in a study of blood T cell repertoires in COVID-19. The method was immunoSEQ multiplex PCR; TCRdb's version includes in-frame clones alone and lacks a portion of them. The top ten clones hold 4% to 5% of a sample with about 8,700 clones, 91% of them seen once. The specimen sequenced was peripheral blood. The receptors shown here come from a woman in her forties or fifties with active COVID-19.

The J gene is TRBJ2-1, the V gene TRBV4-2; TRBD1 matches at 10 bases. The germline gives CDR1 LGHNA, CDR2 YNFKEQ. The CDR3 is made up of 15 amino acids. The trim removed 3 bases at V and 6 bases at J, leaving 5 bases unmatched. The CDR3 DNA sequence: TGTGCCAGCAGCCACGGGACAGGGGTAGTCAATGAGCAGTTCTTC. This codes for CASSHGTGVVNEQFF.

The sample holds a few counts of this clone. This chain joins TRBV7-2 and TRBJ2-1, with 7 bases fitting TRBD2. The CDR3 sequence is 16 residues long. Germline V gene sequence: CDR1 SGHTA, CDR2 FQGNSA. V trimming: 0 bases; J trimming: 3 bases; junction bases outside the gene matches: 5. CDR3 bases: TGTGCCAGCAGCTTAGCGGGGGGGAGAGTCTACAATGAGCAGTTCTTC. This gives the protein CASSLAGGRVYNEQFF. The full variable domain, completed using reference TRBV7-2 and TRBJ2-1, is GAGVSQSPSNKVTEKGKDVELRCDPISGHTALYWYRQSLGQGLEFLIYFQGNSAPDKSGLPSDRFSAERTGGSVSTLTIQRTQQEDSAVYLCASSLAGGRVYNEQFFGPGTRLTVL.

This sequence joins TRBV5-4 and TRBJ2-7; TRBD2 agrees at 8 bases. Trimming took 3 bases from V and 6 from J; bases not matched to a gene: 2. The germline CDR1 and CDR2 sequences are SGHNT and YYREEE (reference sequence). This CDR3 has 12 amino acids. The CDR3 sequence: CASSSSGGEQYF. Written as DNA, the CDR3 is TGTGCCAGCAGCTCAAGCGGGGGCGAGCAGTACTTC. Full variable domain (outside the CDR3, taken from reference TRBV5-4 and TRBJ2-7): ETGVTQSPTHLIKTRGQQVTLRCSSQSGHNTVSWYQQALGQGPQFIFQYYREEENGRGNFPPRFSGLQFPNYSSELNVNALELDDSALYLCASSSSGGEQYFGPGTRLTVT.

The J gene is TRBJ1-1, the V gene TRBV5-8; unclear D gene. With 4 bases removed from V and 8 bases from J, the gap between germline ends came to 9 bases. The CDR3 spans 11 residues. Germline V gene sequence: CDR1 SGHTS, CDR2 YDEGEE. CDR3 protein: CASSRGSEAFF. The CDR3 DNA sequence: TGTGCCAGCAGCCGAGGGTCCGAAGCTTTCTTT.

This CDR3 reads CASIPPGSSYNEQFF. DNA of the CDR3: TGTGCCAGCATCCCCCCGGGGAGCTCCTACAATGAGCAGTTCTTC. This sequence joins TRBV5-4 and TRBJ2-1, with D possibly matching TRBD2 (5 bases). The CDR3 totals 15 residues. V lost 6 bases and J lost 0, with 13 bases in between. Looked up from germline, CDR1 is SGHNT and CDR2 is YYREEE (reference sequence).

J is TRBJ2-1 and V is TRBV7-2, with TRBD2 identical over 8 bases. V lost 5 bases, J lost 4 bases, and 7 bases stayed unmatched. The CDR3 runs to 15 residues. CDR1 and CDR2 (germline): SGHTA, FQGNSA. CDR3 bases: TGTGCCAGCAGCCCGTTAGCGGGGTCTTACAATGAGCAGTTCTTC. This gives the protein CASSPLAGSYNEQFF.

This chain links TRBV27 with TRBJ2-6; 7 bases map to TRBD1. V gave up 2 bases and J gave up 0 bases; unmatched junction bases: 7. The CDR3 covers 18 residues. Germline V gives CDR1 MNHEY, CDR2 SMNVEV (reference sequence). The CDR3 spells CASSLKGTATSGANVLTF. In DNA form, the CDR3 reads TGTGCCAGCAGTTTAAAAGGGACAGCAACCTCTGGGGCCAACGTCCTGACTTTC. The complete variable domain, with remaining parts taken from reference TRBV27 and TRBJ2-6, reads EAQVTQNPRYLITVTGKKLTVTCSQNMNHEYMSWYRQDPGLGLRQIYYSMNVEVTDKGDVPEGYKVSRKEKRNFPLILESPSPNQTSLYFCASSLKGTATSGANVLTFGAGSRLTVL.

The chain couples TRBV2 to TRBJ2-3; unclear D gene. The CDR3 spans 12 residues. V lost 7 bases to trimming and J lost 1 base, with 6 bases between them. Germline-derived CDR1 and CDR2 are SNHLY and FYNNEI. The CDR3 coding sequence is TGTGCCAGCAAGCCGGGCACAGATACGCAGTATTTT. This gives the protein CASKPGTDTQYF.

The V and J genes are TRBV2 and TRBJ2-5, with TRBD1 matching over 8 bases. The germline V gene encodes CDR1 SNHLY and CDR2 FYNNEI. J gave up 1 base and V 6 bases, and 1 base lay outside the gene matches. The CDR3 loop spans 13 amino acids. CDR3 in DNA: TGTGCCAGCAGGACAGGGGTCCAAGAGACCCAGTACTTC. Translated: CASRTGVQETQYF.

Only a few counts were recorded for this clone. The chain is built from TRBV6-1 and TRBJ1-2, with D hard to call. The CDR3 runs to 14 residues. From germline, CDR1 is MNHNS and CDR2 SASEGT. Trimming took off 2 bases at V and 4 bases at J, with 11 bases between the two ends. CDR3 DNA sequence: TGTGCCAGCAGTGAACATCAAGGAGGCTATGGCTACACCTTC. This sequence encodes CASSEHQGGYGYTF.

The chain's CDR3 is CAIWTGSGYGYTF. The CDR3 DNA sequence: TGTGCCATCTGGACAGGGTCGGGCTATGGCTACACCTTC. This chain connects TRBV10-3 to TRBJ1-2; 8 bases fit TRBD1. CDR1 ENHRY and CDR2 SYGVKD come from the germline V gene. V trimming: 8 bases; J trimming: 4 bases; junction bases outside the gene matches: 6. CDR3 length equals 13 residues.

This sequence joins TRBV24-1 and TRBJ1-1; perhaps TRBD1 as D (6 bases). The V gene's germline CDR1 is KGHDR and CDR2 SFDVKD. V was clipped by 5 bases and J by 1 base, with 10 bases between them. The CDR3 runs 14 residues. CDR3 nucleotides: TGTGCCACCAGTGGGGACACCCCGAACACTGAAGCTTTCTTT. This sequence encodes CATSGDTPNTEAFF.

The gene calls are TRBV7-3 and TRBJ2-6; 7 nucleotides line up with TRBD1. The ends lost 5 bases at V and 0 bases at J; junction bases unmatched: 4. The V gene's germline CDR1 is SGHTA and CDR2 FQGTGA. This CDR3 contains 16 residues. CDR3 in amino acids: CASSESGGSGANVLTF. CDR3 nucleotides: TGTGCCAGCAGCGAGTCAGGGGGCTCTGGGGCCAACGTCCTGACTTTC.

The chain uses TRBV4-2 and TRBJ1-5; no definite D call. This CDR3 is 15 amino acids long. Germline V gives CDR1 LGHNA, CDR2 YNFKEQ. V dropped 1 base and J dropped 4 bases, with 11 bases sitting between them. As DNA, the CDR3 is TGTGCCAGCAGCCAAGGTGTCGCGGGAAATCAGCCCCAGCATTTT. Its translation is CASSQGVAGNQPQHF.

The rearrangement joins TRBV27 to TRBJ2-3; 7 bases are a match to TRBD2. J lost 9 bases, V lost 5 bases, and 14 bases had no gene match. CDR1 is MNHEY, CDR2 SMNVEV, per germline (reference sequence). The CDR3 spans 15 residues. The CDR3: CASSLVVGGPGTQYF. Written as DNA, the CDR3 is TGTGCCAGCAGTCTAGTCGTGGGAGGGCCCGGAACGCAGTATTTT.

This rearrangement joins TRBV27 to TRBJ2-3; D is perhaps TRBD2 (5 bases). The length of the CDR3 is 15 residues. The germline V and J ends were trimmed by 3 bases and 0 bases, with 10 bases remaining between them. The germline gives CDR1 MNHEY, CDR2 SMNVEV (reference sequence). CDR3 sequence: CASSFPGMSTDTQYF. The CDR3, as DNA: TGTGCCAGCAGTTTCCCGGGGATGAGCACAGATACGCAGTATTTT.

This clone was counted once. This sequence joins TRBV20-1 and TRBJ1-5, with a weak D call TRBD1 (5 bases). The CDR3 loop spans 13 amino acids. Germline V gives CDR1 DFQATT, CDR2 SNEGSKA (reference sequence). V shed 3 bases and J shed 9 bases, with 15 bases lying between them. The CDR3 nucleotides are TGCAGTGCTAGTCACAGCCGCCAGGGGCCCCAGCATTTT. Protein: CSASHSRQGPQHF.

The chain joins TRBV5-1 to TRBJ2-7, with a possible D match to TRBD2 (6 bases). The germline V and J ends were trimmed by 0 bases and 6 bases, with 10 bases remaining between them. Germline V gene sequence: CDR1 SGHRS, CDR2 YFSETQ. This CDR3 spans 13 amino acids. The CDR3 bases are TGCGCCAGCAGCTTGGGGCGGGGAGGCGAGCAGTACTTC. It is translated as CASSLGRGGEQYF.

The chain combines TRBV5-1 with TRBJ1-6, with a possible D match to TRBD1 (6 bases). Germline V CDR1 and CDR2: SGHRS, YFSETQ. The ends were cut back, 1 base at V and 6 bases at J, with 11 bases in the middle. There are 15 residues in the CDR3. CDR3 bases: TGCGCCAGCAGCTTGCGCCCGGACAGTAATTCACCCCTCCACTTT. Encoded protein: CASSLRPDSNSPLHF.

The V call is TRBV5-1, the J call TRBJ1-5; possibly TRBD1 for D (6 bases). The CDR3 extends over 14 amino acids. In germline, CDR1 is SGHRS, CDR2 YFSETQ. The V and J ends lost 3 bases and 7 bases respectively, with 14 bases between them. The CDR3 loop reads CASSYDSQGQPQHF. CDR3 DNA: TGCGCCAGCAGCTACGACAGCCAGGGGCAGCCCCAGCATTTT.

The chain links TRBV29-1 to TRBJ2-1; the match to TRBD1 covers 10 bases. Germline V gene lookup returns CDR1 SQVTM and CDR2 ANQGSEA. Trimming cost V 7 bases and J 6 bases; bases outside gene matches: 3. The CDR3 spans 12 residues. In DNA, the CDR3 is TGCAGCGCGAGGACAGGGGGCAATGAGCAGTTCTTC. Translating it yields CSARTGGNEQFF.

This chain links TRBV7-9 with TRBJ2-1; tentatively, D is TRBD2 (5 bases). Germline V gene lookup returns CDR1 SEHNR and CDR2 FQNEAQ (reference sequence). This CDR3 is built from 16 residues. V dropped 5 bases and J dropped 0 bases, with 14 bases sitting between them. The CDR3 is CASSPKLVSSYNEQFF. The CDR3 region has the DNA TGTGCCAGCAGCCCCAAACTAGTCAGCTCCTACAATGAGCAGTTCTTC. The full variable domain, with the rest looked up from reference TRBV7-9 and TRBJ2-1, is DTGVSQNPRHKITKRGQNVTFRCDPISEHNRLYWYRQTLGQGPEFLTYFQNEAQLEKSRLLSDRFSAERPKGSFSTLEIQRTEQGDSAMYLCASSPKLVSSYNEQFFGPGTRLTVL.

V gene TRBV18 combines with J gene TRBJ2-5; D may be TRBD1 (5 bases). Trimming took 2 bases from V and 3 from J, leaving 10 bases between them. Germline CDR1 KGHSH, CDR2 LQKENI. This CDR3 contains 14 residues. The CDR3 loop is CASSPVNRKETQYF. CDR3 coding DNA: TGTGCCAGCTCACCAGTAAACAGGAAAGAGACCCAGTACTTC.

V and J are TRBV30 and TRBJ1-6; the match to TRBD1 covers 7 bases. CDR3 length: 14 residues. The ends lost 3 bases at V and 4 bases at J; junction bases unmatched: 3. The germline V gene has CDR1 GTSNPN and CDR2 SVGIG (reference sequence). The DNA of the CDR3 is TGTGCCTGGAGGACAGGGCTGTATAATTCACCCCTCCACTTT. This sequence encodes CAWRTGLYNSPLHF. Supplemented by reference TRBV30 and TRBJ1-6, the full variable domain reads SQTIHQWPATLVQPVGSPLSLECTVEGTSNPNLYWYRQAAGRGLQLLFYSVGIGQISSEVPQNLSASRPQDRQFILSSKKLLLSDSGFYLCAWRTGLYNSPLHFGNGTRLTVT.

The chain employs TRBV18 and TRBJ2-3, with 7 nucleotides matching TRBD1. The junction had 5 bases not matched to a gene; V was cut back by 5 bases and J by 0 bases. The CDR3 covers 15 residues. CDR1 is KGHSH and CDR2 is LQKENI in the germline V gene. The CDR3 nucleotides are TGTGCCAGCTCAGTATTACAGGGGAGCACAGATACGCAGTATTTT. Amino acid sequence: CASSVLQGSTDTQYF.

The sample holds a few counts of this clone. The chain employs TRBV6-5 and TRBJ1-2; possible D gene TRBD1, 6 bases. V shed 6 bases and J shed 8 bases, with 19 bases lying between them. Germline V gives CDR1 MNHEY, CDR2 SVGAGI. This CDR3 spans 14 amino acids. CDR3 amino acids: CASSTRGGIEGYTF. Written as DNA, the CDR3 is TGTGCCAGCAGCACTCGGGGGGGCATAGAGGGCTACACCTTC.